Reported below is one T cell receptor beta chain. Each donor gave approximately 9.7 milliliters of peripheral blood. Each sample had at least 6 million PBMCs isolated. This entry belongs to a study of blood T cells in healthy people across ages. It was with a sample-barcoded 5' primer and a J-beta primer mix that a second PCR of about 7 to 12 cycles was run. Each TCR beta cDNA got a 12-nucleotide random molecular identifier. Individual samples furnished no less than 3 million CDR3-containing paired-end reads apiece. TCRdb used MiXCR to reprocess the 5' RACE reads, holding one entry per CDR3 protein. The data contain about 680,000 distinct CDR3 sequences, around 48% of them singletons. The CDR3 is 15 amino acids. Between the trimmed V and J ends, which lost 1 base and 6 bases, there was a span of 18 bases. In germline, CDR1 is DFQATT, CDR2 SNEGSKA (reference sequence).

The clonotype was recovered from a woman aged 60-75 years in good health. Specimen: blood. The chain links TRBV20-1 to TRBJ1-1; TRBD1 might be the D (5 bases). CDR3 sequence reads: CSARVEGRKTPEAFF. CDR3 in DNA: TGCAGTGCTAGAGTTGAGGGACGGAAAACCCCTGAAGCTTTCTTT.